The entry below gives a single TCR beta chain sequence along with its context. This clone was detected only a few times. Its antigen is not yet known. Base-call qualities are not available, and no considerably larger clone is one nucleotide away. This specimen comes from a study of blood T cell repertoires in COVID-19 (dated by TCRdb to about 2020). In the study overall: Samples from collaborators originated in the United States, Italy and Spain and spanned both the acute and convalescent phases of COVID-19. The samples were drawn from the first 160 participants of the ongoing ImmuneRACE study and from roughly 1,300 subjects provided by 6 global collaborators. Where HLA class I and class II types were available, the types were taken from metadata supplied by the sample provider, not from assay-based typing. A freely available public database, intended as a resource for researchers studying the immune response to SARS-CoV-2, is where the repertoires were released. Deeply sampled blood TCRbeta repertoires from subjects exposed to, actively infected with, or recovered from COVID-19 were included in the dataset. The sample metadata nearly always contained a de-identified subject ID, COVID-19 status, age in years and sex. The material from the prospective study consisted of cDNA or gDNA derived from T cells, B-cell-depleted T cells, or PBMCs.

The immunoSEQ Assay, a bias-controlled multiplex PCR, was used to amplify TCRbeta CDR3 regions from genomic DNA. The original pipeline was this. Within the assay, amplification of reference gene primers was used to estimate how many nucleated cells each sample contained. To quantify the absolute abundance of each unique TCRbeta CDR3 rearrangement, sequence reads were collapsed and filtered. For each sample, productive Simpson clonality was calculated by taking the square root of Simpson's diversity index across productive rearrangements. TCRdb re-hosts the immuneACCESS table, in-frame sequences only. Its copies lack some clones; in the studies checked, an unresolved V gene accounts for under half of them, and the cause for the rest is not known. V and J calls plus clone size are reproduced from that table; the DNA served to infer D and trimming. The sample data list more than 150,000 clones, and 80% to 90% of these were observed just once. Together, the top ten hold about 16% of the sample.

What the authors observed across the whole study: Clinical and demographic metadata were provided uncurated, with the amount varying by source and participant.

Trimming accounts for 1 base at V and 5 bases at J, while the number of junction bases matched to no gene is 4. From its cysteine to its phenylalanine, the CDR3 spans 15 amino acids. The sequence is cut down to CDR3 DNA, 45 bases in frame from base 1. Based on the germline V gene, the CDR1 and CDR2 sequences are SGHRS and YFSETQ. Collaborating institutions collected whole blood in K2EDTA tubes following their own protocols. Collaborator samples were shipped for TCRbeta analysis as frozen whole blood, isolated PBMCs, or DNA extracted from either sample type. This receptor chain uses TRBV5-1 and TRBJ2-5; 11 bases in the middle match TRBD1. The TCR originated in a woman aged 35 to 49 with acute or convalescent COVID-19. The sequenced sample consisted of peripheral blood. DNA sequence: TGCGCCAGCAGCTTGCGGACAGGGGGCGCGGAGACCCAGTACTTC. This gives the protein CASSLRTGGAETQYF.